This T cell receptor beta chain was obtained from a study of cytomegalovirus exposure and HLA in healthy donors. Looking at the study overall: Unique TCRs from HLA-typed donors, around 93 million of them, were held in an early data release.

The PCR had 60 Vbeta and 13 Jbeta primers. This table comes from immunoSEQ multiplex PCR, and its TCRdb copy is limited to in-frame clones, with some not included. Recorded for this sample: about 41,000 clones. Regarding the study as a whole: Indistinguishable V segments such as TRBV6-2 and TRBV6-3 were excluded.

With respect to this clone: Its antigen is currently unknown.

The length of the CDR3 is 13 residues. Germline CDR1 and CDR2: LGHNA and YNFKEQ. J was trimmed by 9 bases and V by 3 bases; bases with no gene match: 5. The clonotype was recovered from a man in his thirties or forties in good health and CMV-seronegative. The sample consisted of PBMCs. The chain couples TRBV4-2 to TRBJ2-3; 8 bases match TRBD2. The CDR3 is CASSHTSGETQYF. CDR3 DNA: TGTGCCAGCAGCCACACTAGCGGAGAGACGCAGTATTTT.